The 28 T cell receptor beta chains given below trace back to one sample, sequenced in a study of CD8+CD57+ T cells in acquired aplastic anemia. According to the study, genomic DNA was the template for TCR beta VDJ and CDR3 profiling. TCRdb re-analysed the reads in MiXCR, keeping a single row per CDR3 protein. The repertoire holds 200,000 to 250,000 distinct CDR3 sequences, with about a third as singletons. Sequenced material: sorted CD4+, CD8+, or CD8+CD57+ T cells (not recorded which) from PBMCs. These receptors were collected from a human donor in good health, serving as a control.

Ten or more counts support this clonotype. The chain carries TRBV15 and TRBJ1-5; D call uncertain. CDR1 and CDR2 from the germline V gene are LNHNV and YYDKDF (reference sequence). The CDR3 is 15 amino acids. The germline V and J ends were trimmed by 1 base and 5 bases, with 12 bases remaining between them. CDR3 DNA sequence: TGTGCCACCAGCAGAGGAATAAGGGAAGATCAGCCCCAGCATTTT. Its protein product is CATSRGIREDQPQHF.

The chain joins TRBV19 to TRBJ2-2, with 11 bases identical to TRBD2. This CDR3 has 16 residues. Trimming cost V 9 bases and J 3 bases; bases outside gene matches: 9. From germline, CDR1 is LNHDA and CDR2 SQIVND (reference sequence). CDR3 nucleotides: TGTGCCAGCAGCTTTAGCGGGAGGGCGTACACCGGGGAGCTGTTTTTT. This encodes CASSFSGRAYTGELFF.

In its sample, this clonotype was seen a few times. A read error is possible here, since a much larger clone lies one base away. The V gene is TRBV14, the J gene TRBJ1-3; D remains unclear. CDR1 is SGHDN, CDR2 FVKESK, per germline. The CDR3 runs to 10 residues. For the CDR3, the DNA is TGTGCCAGCAGTGGAAACACCATACATTTT. It yields the protein CASSGNTIHF.

In this sample, this clonotype turned up many times. The chain couples TRBV20-1 to TRBJ2-5; TRBD2 aligns across 8 bases. CDR3 size: 14 residues. Per the germline V gene, CDR1 is DFQATT and CDR2 is SNEGSKA (reference sequence). Trimming at V came to 5 bases and at J to 2 bases, leaving 7 bases not matched to a gene. In DNA form, the CDR3 reads TGCAGTGCTGGACTAGCTGGGGGGCAAGAGACCCAGTACTTC. Amino acid sequence: CSAGLAGGQETQYF.

With regard to this clonotype: Relative to the germline gene, one junction end is altered; a read error may explain this. The J gene is TRBJ1-1, the V gene TRBV5-1; D is unresolved. The germline V gene encodes CDR1 SGHRS and CDR2 YFSETQ. The CDR3 sequence is 13 residues long. The CDR3 is CASSTTVNTEALF. For the CDR3, the DNA is TGCGCCAGCAGTACAACGGTTAACACTGAAGCTCTCTTT.

The chain is built from TRBV29-1 and TRBJ2-5; 12 bases fit TRBD2. This CDR3 is built from 14 residues. V lost 1 base and J lost 4; bases outside the gene matches: 1. Germline CDR1 reads SQVTM; CDR2 reads ANQGSEA. The CDR3, as DNA: TGCAGCGTTGAAGGGACTAGCGGGATAGAGACCCAGTACTTC. It translates to CSVEGTSGIETQYF. The full variable domain, with the rest looked up from reference TRBV29-1 and TRBJ2-5, is SAVISQKPSRDICQRGTSLTIQCQVDSQVTMMFWYRQQPGQSLTLIATANQGSEATYESGFVIDKFPISRPNLTFSTLTVSNMSPEDSSIYLCSVEGTSGIETQYFGPGTRLLVL.

This clonotype was picked up many times. This sequence joins TRBV20-1 and TRBJ2-5, with D possibly TRBD1 on 5 matching bases. This CDR3 contains 14 residues. V lost 3 bases and J 7 bases, leaving 18 bases between the germline ends. Germline V gene data show CDR1 as DFQATT and CDR2 as SNEGSKA (reference sequence). CDR3 residues: CSASFQPPRGTQYF. Written as DNA, the CDR3 is TGCAGTGCTAGTTTCCAGCCCCCAAGGGGGACCCAGTACTTC.

Many counts were recorded for this clonotype. This chain links TRBV7-9 with TRBJ1-1, with D possibly TRBD1 on 6 matching bases. The CDR3 consists of 14 residues. Trimming removed 1 base from V and 6 bases from J, with 12 bases in between. The germline gives CDR1 SEHNR, CDR2 FQNEAQ (reference sequence). The CDR3 sequence is CASSLEGGGSEAFF. In DNA form, the CDR3 reads TGTGCCAGCAGCTTAGAAGGAGGGGGGTCTGAAGCTTTCTTT.

This clonotype has a single count. The V and J genes are TRBV15 and TRBJ1-2; TRBD1 agrees at 10 bases. CDR3 size: 15 residues. Germline-derived CDR1 and CDR2 are LNHNV and YYDKDF (reference sequence). V dropped 1 base and J dropped 7; count of bases not matched to a gene: 6. As DNA, the CDR3 is TGTGCCACCAGCAGAGCGGGACAGGGGTTTGCTGGCTACACCTTC. Protein product: CATSRAGQGFAGYTF.

Concerning this clonotype: A read error may be the cause here, since a much bigger clone is one base away. This chain links TRBV7-2 with TRBJ2-7; TRBD1 or TRBD2 may be the D gene (5 bases each). CDR1 and CDR2 from the germline V gene are SGHTA and FQGNSA. This CDR3 region has 15 residues. V shed 4 bases and J shed 6 bases, with 19 bases lying between them. CDR3 loop: CASSYYTGARVEQYF. The CDR3 DNA sequence: TGTGCCAGCAGCTACTATACCGGGGCTAGAGTCGAGCAGTACTTC.

At least ten counts were recorded for this clonotype. The chain couples TRBV9 to TRBJ2-5; D uncertain. The CDR3 consists of 15 residues. CDR1 and CDR2 from the germline V gene are SGDLS and YYNGEE. The ends were cut back, 0 bases at V and 1 base at J, with 10 bases in the middle. CDR3 DNA sequence: TGTGCCAGCAGCGTAGGGTCACACGTCCAAGAGACCCAGTACTTC. Protein sequence: CASSVGSHVQETQYF. The full variable domain, completed using reference TRBV9 and TRBJ2-5, is DSGVTQTPKHLITATGQRVTLRCSPRSGDLSVYWYQQSLDQGLQFLIQYYNGEERAKGNILERFSAQQFPDLHSELNLSSLELGDSALYFCASSVGSHVQETQYFGPGTRLLVL.

The chain uses TRBV11-2 and TRBJ2-5; 9 nucleotides match TRBD2. The CDR3 consists of 17 residues. Germline trimming cut 5 bases from V and 5 bases from J; bases unmatched to any gene: 15. The germline CDR1 and CDR2 sequences are SGHAT and FQNNGV. The CDR3 bases are TGTGCCAGCAGCCCCCTCGCGGGGGGGCCCCGAGTGGAGACCCAGTACTTC. It translates to CASSPLAGGPRVETQYF.

This clonotype was counted at least ten times. The CDR3 loop is CSVAVGVSNEKLFF. In DNA, the CDR3 is TGCAGCGTTGCTGTCGGGGTCTCTAATGAAAAACTGTTTTTT. The V gene is TRBV29-1, the J gene TRBJ1-4; D ambiguous. This CDR3 region has 14 residues. V gave up 4 bases and J gave up 3 bases, with 12 bases separating them. CDR1 SQVTM and CDR2 ANQGSEA come from the germline V gene. The full variable domain, rest sourced from reference TRBV29-1 and TRBJ1-4, is SAVISQKPSRDICQRGTSLTIQCQVDSQVTMMFWYRQQPGQSLTLIATANQGSEATYESGFVIDKFPISRPNLTFSTLTVSNMSPEDSSIYLCSVAVGVSNEKLFFGSGTQLSVL.

This clonotype was seen ten or more times. The rearrangement links TRBV15 to TRBJ1-3; D is perhaps TRBD1 (6 bases). The CDR3 has 15 residues. Trimming cost V 0 bases and J 4 bases, with 10 bases left between them. Germline V CDR1 and CDR2: LNHNV, YYDKDF (reference sequence). The CDR3 protein is CATSRDRGAGNTIYF. CDR3 DNA: TGTGCCACCAGCAGAGACAGGGGCGCAGGAAACACCATATATTTT.

Concerning this clonotype: Just one base apart from a much larger clone, this may be a read error. V usage is TRBV5-1 and J usage is TRBJ2-5, with D possibly called TRBD1 or TRBD2 (7 bases each). V lost 4 bases and J lost 5, with 12 bases in between. Looked up from germline, CDR1 is SGHRS and CDR2 is YFSETQ. CDR3 size: 13 residues. The CDR3 loop reads CASSAQGGETQYF. CDR3 nucleotide sequence: TGCGCCAGCAGCGCCCAGGGGGGGGAGACCCAGTACTTC.

This clonotype was observed many times. The V gene is TRBV12-3 or TRBV12-4, the J gene TRBJ1-1; a possible D gene is TRBD1 (5 bases). The CDR3 extends over 14 amino acids. Trimming removed 5 bases from V and 3 bases from J, with 13 bases in between. Here the CDR3 DNA reads TGTGCCAGCAGTATCCGGGACGGCGACACTGAAGCTTTCTTT. This translates into CASSIRDGDTEAFF.

A remark on this clonotype: This may arise from a read error, as a much more abundant clone is one base away. V gene TRBV4-1 combines with J gene TRBJ2-7; no definite D call. Germline V gene lookup returns CDR1 MGHRA and CDR2 YSYEKL. CDR3 length: 13 amino acids. CDR3 coding DNA: TGCGCCAGCAGCCAGTCCCCGCTTCGCGAGCAGCACTTC. This sequence encodes CASSQSPLREQHF.

Note on this clonotype: Possible read error: a much larger clone is one base away. V gene TRBV11-1 combines with J gene TRBJ2-2; D remains ambiguous. V was cut by 5 bases and J by 3 bases, with 19 bases left in between. This CDR3 has 17 residues. CDR1 SGHAT and CDR2 FQDESV come from the germline V gene (reference sequence). CDR3 nucleotides: TGTGCCAGCAGCCCACGGTTGCCGACGAGAGACACCGGGGAGCTGTTTTTT. Translating it yields CASSPRLPTRDTGELFF.

This clonotype was seen a few times. This chain uses TRBV12-3 or TRBV12-4 with TRBJ1-2, with TRBD1 identical over 10 bases. The CDR3 consists of 18 residues. V gave up 6 bases and J gave up 1 base; unmatched junction bases: 14. DNA of the CDR3: TGTGCCAGCAGCGCACTCCGGGACAGGGGCATTCGTAACTATGGCTACACCTTC. It encodes CASSALRDRGIRNYGYTF.

This clonotype was seen many times. For the CDR3, the DNA is TGCGCCAGCAGTCGGGACAGGGAAGGGACCCAGTACTTC. Its protein is CASSRDREGTQYF. This chain connects TRBV5-1 to TRBJ2-5; 9 nucleotides match TRBD1. The CDR3 contains 13 residues. Germline loops: CDR1 SGHRS, CDR2 YFSETQ. Losses at the gene ends were 5 bases for V and 7 bases for J; bases not matched to a gene: 6. Combining the CDR3 with reference TRBV5-1 and TRBJ2-5 gives the whole variable domain KAGVTQTPRYLIKTRGQQVTLSCSPISGHRSVSWYQQTPGQGLQFLFEYFSETQRNKGNFPGRFSGRQFSNSRSEMNVSTLELGDSALYLCASSRDREGTQYFGPGTRLLVL.

This clonotype has just a few counts. This chain connects TRBV3-1 to TRBJ1-2; unclear D gene. Trimming left V 5 bases short and J 1 base short, with 14 bases between. The CDR3 loop spans 15 amino acids. From germline, CDR1 is LGHDT and CDR2 YNNKEL (reference sequence). CDR3 protein: CASSKGASGNYGYTF. The CDR3 DNA reads TGTGCCAGCAGCAAGGGTGCATCGGGTAACTATGGCTACACCTTC.

The chain joins TRBV25-1 to TRBJ2-4; D remains unclear. Between the trimmed V and J ends, which lost 6 bases and 0 bases, there was a span of 9 bases. The CDR3 is 14 amino acids. The V gene's germline CDR1 is MGHDK and CDR2 SYGVNS. The CDR3 coding sequence is TGTGCCAGCAGCTCCGGCCAAGCCAAAAACATTCAGTACTTC. It codes for CASSSGQAKNIQYF.

This sequence joins TRBV5-1 and TRBJ2-1, with TRBD2 matching over 7 bases. The CDR3 loop spans 15 amino acids. Trimming cost V 4 bases and J 9 bases; bases outside gene matches: 13. Germline values: CDR1 SGHRS, CDR2 YFSETQ. The CDR3 here is CASSRIVGPGGEQFF. Here the CDR3 DNA reads TGCGCCAGCAGCCGAATAGTAGGCCCGGGAGGTGAGCAGTTCTTC.

V usage is TRBV6-1 and J usage is TRBJ1-1; D is unresolved. Germline V gene data show CDR1 as MNHNS and CDR2 as SASEGT. The CDR3 covers 13 residues. Trimming stripped 7 bases from V and 4 bases from J, with 13 bases between. For the CDR3, the DNA is TGTGCCAGCACCTCCGTATGGGCCACTGAAGCTTTCTTT. Translation: CASTSVWATEAFF.

This clonotype was seen at least ten times. CDR3 region: CASTGAGASSTDTQYF. Written as DNA, the CDR3 is TGTGCCAGCACCGGGGCGGGGGCATCTAGCACAGATACGCAGTATTTT. The chain is built from TRBV9 and TRBJ2-3, with D possibly matching TRBD2 (7 bases). The CDR3 is 16 residues long. CDR1 and CDR2 from the germline V gene are SGDLS and YYNGEE. Deletions cut 6 bases from V and 0 bases from J, with 17 bases between.

This clonotype has ten or more counts. V gene TRBV29-1 combines with J gene TRBJ1-1; perhaps TRBD1 as D (6 bases). V was trimmed by 6 bases and J by 0 bases, leaving 17 bases between them. CDR1 and CDR2 from the germline V gene are SQVTM and ANQGSEA. There are 15 residues in the CDR3. CDR3 nucleotide sequence: TGCAGCGTCGTCAAACAGGGTGGGGTGAACACTGAAGCTTTCTTT. Translation: CSVVKQGGVNTEAFF.

This chain links TRBV15 with TRBJ1-2, with D possibly matching TRBD1 (5 bases). The CDR3 runs to 13 residues. CDR1 is LNHNV and CDR2 is YYDKDF in the germline V gene (reference sequence). Trimming shortened V by 5 bases and J by 3 bases, and 10 bases separated the two germline ends. CDR3 residues: CATSDARDYGYTF. CDR3 sequence (DNA): TGTGCCACCAGCGACGCCAGGGACTATGGCTACACCTTC.

This clonotype has a count of ten or more. CDR3 sequence (DNA): TGTGCCATCAGTAGACAGGCGGGGGGAAACACCATATATTTT. Translating gives CAISRQAGGNTIYF. V is TRBV10-3 and J is TRBJ1-3; D might be TRBD1 (6 bases). The CDR3 totals 14 residues. V was clipped by 5 bases and J by 4 bases, with 12 bases between them. Per the germline V gene, CDR1 is ENHRY and CDR2 is SYGVKD.